A single sample gave rise to the 12 T cell receptor beta chains below, sequenced in a study of cytotoxic CD8 clonotypes in ibrutinib-treated CLL. Some clones are missing from TCRdb's copy, which holds only in-frame ones; the method was immunoSEQ multiplex PCR. The sample records around 250,000 clones, 60% to 75% being singletons. The sequences come from PBMCs, collected after 24 months of ibrutinib treatment. The receptors were sampled from a human donor with chronic lymphocytic leukemia.

This clone was seen only a few times. V is TRBV7-9 and J is TRBJ1-4; 8 bases map to TRBD1. V shed 4 bases and J 4 bases; nucleotides not matched to a gene: 5. The CDR3 totals 15 residues. Germline V gives CDR1 SEHNR, CDR2 FQNEAQ (reference sequence). Here the CDR3 reads CASSSRTGLNEKLFF. CDR3 DNA sequence: TGTGCCAGCAGCTCTAGGACAGGGCTTAATGAAAAACTGTTTTTT.

The chain couples TRBV6-5 to TRBJ2-3; no reliable D call. Between the trimmed V and J ends, which lost 8 bases and 0 bases, there was a span of 15 bases. The CDR3 is made up of 15 amino acids. The germline CDR1 and CDR2 sequences are MNHEY and SVGAGI. This chain's CDR3 is CASWRRRSSTDTQYF. In DNA, the CDR3 is TGTGCCAGCTGGCGTCGGCGTTCTAGCACAGATACGCAGTATTTT.

The chain recombines TRBV28 with TRBJ2-6; TRBD2 might be the D (5 bases). CDR3 length: 17 amino acids. Germline V gene data show CDR1 as MDHEN and CDR2 as SYDVKM. Trimming removed 2 bases from V and 2 bases from J, with 13 bases in between. Here the CDR3 reads CASSLEFRGTGANVLTF. In nucleotides, the CDR3 is TGTGCCAGCAGTTTAGAATTTCGAGGGACTGGGGCCAACGTCCTGACTTTC.

The chain is built from TRBV6-5 and TRBJ2-3; D possibly matches TRBD1 or TRBD2 (5 bases each). Looked up from germline, CDR1 is MNHEY and CDR2 is SVGAGI. The CDR3 is 16 residues long. V was clipped by 0 bases and J by 1 base, with 11 bases between them. The DNA of the CDR3 is TGTGCCAGCAGTTACTCGTATTTGGGGGGCACAGATACGCAGTATTTT. Protein: CASSYSYLGGTDTQYF.

A note on this clone: The junction and the germline gene differ at one end; a read error may be behind it. The chain combines TRBV29-1 with TRBJ1-2; D is uncertain. CDR3 size: 15 residues. CDR1 is SQVTM, CDR2 ANQGSEA, per germline. For the CDR3, the DNA is TGCAGCGTCGAAGGGAGTGAGCCCGACTTGGGTGGCTACACCTTC. Translating it yields CSVEGSEPDLGGYTF. Full variable domain (missing parts from reference TRBV29-1 and TRBJ1-2): SAVISQKPSRDICQRGTSLTIQCQVDSQVTMMFWYRQQPGQSLTLIATANQGSEATYESGFVIDKFPISRPNLTFSTLTVSNMSPEDSSIYLCSVEGSEPDLGGYTFGSGTRLTVV.

The chain uses TRBV5-6 and TRBJ1-1; possibly TRBD1 for D (5 bases). With 4 bases removed from V and 5 bases from J, the gap between germline ends came to 12 bases. CDR1 is SGHDT and CDR2 is YYEEEE in the germline V gene. The CDR3 has 13 residues. CDR3 loop: CASSRNGGTEAFF. As DNA, the CDR3 is TGTGCCAGCAGCAGAAATGGGGGAACTGAAGCTTTCTTT.

The chain recombines TRBV7-2 with TRBJ2-5; D gene ambiguous. V was shortened by 0 bases and J by 4 bases, with 12 bases between the two germline ends. The CDR3 totals 15 residues. CDR1 SGHTA and CDR2 FQGNSA come from the germline V gene. The CDR3 bases are TGTGCCAGCAGCTTAGCCCGTAGTAAGATAGAGACCCAGTACTTC. The encoded protein is CASSLARSKIETQYF.

This clone was observed a few times. This CDR3 is also generated by other DNA sequences in the sample. The V and J genes are TRBV6-5 and TRBJ2-7, with D unclear. The V end was cut by 0 bases, the J end by 5 bases, with 8 bases between. The CDR3 totals 13 residues. CDR1 and CDR2 from the germline V gene are MNHEY and SVGAGI. CDR3 sequence reads: CASSYSGSHEQYF. The CDR3 nucleotides read TGTGCCAGCAGTTACTCCGGGTCCCACGAGCAGTACTTC.

The rearrangement joins TRBV28 to TRBJ2-3; 9 bases are shared with TRBD2. This CDR3 has 20 residues. Unmatched junction bases numbered 24, after V lost 5 bases and J lost 6 bases. Germline loops: CDR1 MDHEN, CDR2 SYDVKM. CDR3 region: CASSVPPNPRVAGVSDTQYF. The DNA of the CDR3 is TGTGCCAGCAGTGTTCCCCCGAATCCTAGGGTAGCGGGAGTATCGGATACGCAGTATTTT. The full variable domain, with the rest looked up from reference TRBV28 and TRBJ2-3, is DVKVTQSSRYLVKRTGEKVFLECVQDMDHENMFWYRQDPGLGLRLIYFSYDVKMKEKGDIPEGYSVSREKKERFSLILESASTNQTSMYLCASSVPPNPRVAGVSDTQYFGPGTRLTVL.

The chain has TRBV15 and TRBJ2-5, with unresolved D. Germline V gene sequence: CDR1 LNHNV, CDR2 YYDKDF (reference sequence). This CDR3 contains 14 residues. V lost 0 bases and J lost 4, with 9 bases in between. The CDR3 sequence: CATSRDLVIETQYF. CDR3 DNA sequence: TGTGCCACCAGCAGAGATCTTGTGATAGAGACCCAGTACTTC.

This sequence joins TRBV9 and TRBJ2-6, with D possibly being TRBD2 (5 bases). The CDR3 is made up of 17 amino acids. Per the germline V gene, CDR1 is SGDLS and CDR2 is YYNGEE. The ends were cut back, 2 bases at V and 0 bases at J, with 12 bases in the middle. The CDR3 nucleotides are TGTGCCAGCAGCGTGAGGGCCGTTCTCTCTGGGGCCAACGTCCTGACTTTC. It encodes CASSVRAVLSGANVLTF.

V is TRBV10-3 and J is TRBJ2-5; D not certain. Germline-derived CDR1 and CDR2 are ENHRY and SYGVKD. Trimming took 0 bases from V and 7 from J, leaving 6 bases between them. This CDR3 has 12 amino acids. The CDR3 sequence: CAISESLATQYF. The CDR3 DNA follows: TGTGCCATCAGTGAGTCCTTGGCGACCCAGTACTTC.